What follows are 21 T cell receptor beta chains derived from one specimen sequenced in a study of sequential checkpoint blockade in melanoma. Treatment given: randomized to nivolumab then ipilimumab (arm A) or the reverse (arm B). The assay was immunoSEQ multiplex PCR, and TCRdb's table has in-frame clones only and misses some. Here the sample spans around 2,400 clones, 22% being singletons. The starting material was tumor tissue (inferred from file names), obtained from a patient given nivolumab and ipilimumab in sequence. All receptors derive from a human donor with melanoma.

This clone was observed a handful of times. The rearrangement links TRBV23-1 to TRBJ2-5; D tentatively fits TRBD1 or TRBD2 (5 bases each). TRBV23-1 has ORF status, its function being uncertain. The CDR3 totals 13 residues. Between the trimmed V and J ends, which lost 6 bases and 1 base, there was a span of 9 bases. CDR3 nucleotide sequence: TGCGCCAGCAGCGGGGCCCCCCAAGAGACCCAGTACTTC. Translating it yields CASSGAPQETQYF.

This clone is medium-sized by share. The rearrangement links TRBV6-8 to TRBJ2-1; D is possibly TRBD2 (6 bases). This CDR3 has 15 residues. V lost 5 bases to trimming and J lost 9 bases, with 20 bases between them. Germline V gene lookup returns CDR1 MNHGY and CDR2 SAAAGT. CDR3 in DNA: TGTGCCAGCAGTGAGCTAACGGGAGCCAATCCTGAGCAGTTCTTC. Translation: CASSELTGANPEQFF.

This clone has just a few counts. The chain has TRBV10-2 and TRBJ2-2, with D tentatively TRBD1 (6 bases). The length of the CDR3 is 15 residues. The germline gives CDR1 WSHSY, CDR2 SAAADI. Trimming cost V 6 bases and J 6 bases, with 17 bases left between them. CDR3 protein: CASSGTTKGAGELFF. DNA of the CDR3: TGCGCCAGCAGCGGGACAACAAAAGGCGCCGGGGAGCTGTTTTTT.

The chain is built from TRBV10-2 and TRBJ1-3; 7 bases map to TRBD1. The CDR3 consists of 14 residues. The V segment lost 6 bases and the J segment 3 bases; nucleotides outside the gene matches: 5. Germline V CDR1 and CDR2: WSHSY, SAAADI. In nucleotides, the CDR3 is TGCGCCAGCAGCCGAGGACAGGATGGAAACACCATATATTTT. As protein: CASSRGQDGNTIYF.

This clone appeared a few times. The CDR3 goes on 1 residue after the read ends, and that part is filled in from the germline J gene. The chain links TRBV10-3 to TRBJ2-3; D unclear. This CDR3 is built from 15 residues. Per the germline V gene, CDR1 is ENHRY and CDR2 is SYGVKD. V was clipped by 2 bases and J by 4 bases, with 13 bases between them. CDR3 bases read: TGTGCCATCAGTGAGGTATGGTCGGGCGCAGATACGCAGTAT. Amino acid sequence: CAISEVWSGADTQY. In full, the CDR3 reads CAISEVWSGADTQYF.

By sample fraction, this clone is medium-sized. The chain recombines TRBV12-5 with TRBJ1-1, with D hard to call. Germline CDR1 reads LGHNT; CDR2 reads FRNRAP. This CDR3 is 13 amino acids long. The CDR3 sequence: CASTSRTYTEAFF. The CDR3 DNA sequence: TGTGCCAGCACTTCCAGGACCTACACTGAAGCTTTCTTT.

The chain combines TRBV25-1 with TRBJ2-3; D could derive from TRBD1 or TRBD2 (5 bases each). V lost 5 bases to trimming and J lost 6 bases, with 18 bases between them. The CDR3 runs 15 residues. Germline loops: CDR1 MGHDK, CDR2 SYGVNS. This chain's CDR3 is CASSKGWTLVDTQYF. The CDR3 DNA is TGTGCCAGCAGTAAGGGGTGGACTCTGGTGGATACGCAGTATTTT.

The CDR3 sequence is CASSQEVARGEQFF. The DNA for the CDR3 is TGCGCCAGCAGCCAAGAAGTGGCCCGGGGTGAGCAGTTCTTC. J is TRBJ2-1 and V is TRBV1; TRBD2 was called by the table and not checked on the DNA. TRBV1 represents a pseudogene. This CDR3 region has 14 residues.

This clone was observed at least ten times. The chain employs TRBV11-3 and TRBJ2-1, with 9 bases identical to TRBD2. Germline V gives CDR1 SGHNT, CDR2 YENEEA. Germline trimming cut 1 base from V and 4 bases from J; bases unmatched to any gene: 2. CDR3 size: 15 residues. CDR3 loop: CASSLGLAAYNEQFF. The CDR3 DNA sequence: TGTGCCAGCAGCTTAGGACTAGCGGCGTACAATGAGCAGTTCTTC.

This clone was detected only a few times. The rearrangement links TRBV2 to TRBJ2-1; 7 positions match TRBD1. The V gene's germline CDR1 is SNHLY and CDR2 FYNNEI. This CDR3 has 14 residues. V shed 5 bases, J shed 0 bases, and the junction held 1 base outside the gene matches. CDR3 nucleotide sequence: TGTGCCAGCAGTCGGGACAGCTCCTACAATGAGCAGTTCTTC. Translated, it gives CASSRDSSYNEQFF. Drawing the rest from reference TRBV2 and TRBJ2-1, the complete variable domain is EPEVTQTPSHQVTQMGQEVILRCVPISNHLYFYWYRQILGQKVEFLVSFYNNEISEKSEIFDDQFSVERPDGSNFTLKIRSTKLEDSAMYFCASSRDSSYNEQFFGPGTRLTVL.

This clone was seen only a few times. This rearrangement joins TRBV6-8 to TRBJ1-1; no firm D call. Germline loops: CDR1 MNHGY, CDR2 SAAAGT. The V and J ends lost 6 bases and 2 bases respectively, with 13 bases between them. The CDR3 length is 14 residues. The CDR3 is CASRIGPGNTEAFF. The CDR3 nucleotides are TGTGCCAGCAGGATAGGGCCGGGAAACACTGAAGCTTTCTTT.

The chain uses TRBV18 and TRBJ2-7; possible D gene TRBD1, 5 bases. CDR3 length equals 14 residues. Germline V gene data show CDR1 as KGHSH and CDR2 as LQKENI. V gave up 3 bases and J gave up 5 bases, with 14 bases separating them. DNA of the CDR3: TGTGCCAGCTCACCCCCAGGTGTCAGGGACGAGCAGTACTTC. Its translation is CASSPPGVRDEQYF.

In nucleotides, the CDR3 is TGTGCCAGCAGCTCACCTCGACGGGAAGCTTTCTTT. Protein product: CASSSPRREAFF. The V gene is TRBV28, the J gene TRBJ1-1; D remains unclear. This CDR3 has 12 residues. Trimming took 6 bases from V and 8 from J, leaving 13 bases between them. Germline assignment: CDR1 MDHEN and CDR2 SYDVKM.

This clone has a handful of counts. The CDR3 is CASSQWGEDTQYF. CDR3 DNA: TGTGCCAGCAGCCAGTGGGGGGAAGATACGCAGTATTTT. The gene calls are TRBV9 and TRBJ2-3; D may be TRBD2 (6 bases). V was clipped by 4 bases and J by 5 bases, with 11 bases between them. Germline V gene data show CDR1 as SGDLS and CDR2 as YYNGEE. The CDR3 is made up of 13 amino acids.

This clone was observed a few times. The chain employs TRBV19 and TRBJ2-6; no clear D. Germline assignment: CDR1 LNHDA and CDR2 SQIVND (reference sequence). V was pared by 5 bases and J by 4 bases, with 9 bases between. The CDR3 runs 14 residues. This chain's CDR3 is CASSYSSGANVLTF. CDR3 sequence (DNA): TGTGCCAGTAGTTATAGTTCCGGGGCCAACGTCCTGACTTTC.

Only a few counts were recorded for this clone. V gene TRBV28 combines with J gene TRBJ2-2; D is perhaps TRBD2 (5 bases). V shed 6 bases and J shed 9 bases, with 14 bases lying between them. From germline, CDR1 is MDHEN and CDR2 SYDVKM. This CDR3 has 13 residues. CDR3: CASSSHTGRELFF. The CDR3 DNA sequence: TGTGCCAGCAGCTCTCATACGGGGAGGGAGCTGTTTTTT. Together with reference TRBV28 and TRBJ2-2, the CDR3 gives the full variable domain: DVKVTQSSRYLVKRTGEKVFLECVQDMDHENMFWYRQDPGLGLRLIYFSYDVKMKEKGDIPEGYSVSREKKERFSLILESASTNQTSMYLCASSSHTGRELFFGEGSRLTVL.

This clone is medium-sized (0.01 to 0.1%) within its sample. The rearrangement uses TRBV11-3 and TRBJ1-4, with TRBD1 matching 8 bases. CDR3 length: 16 amino acids. Germline V lookup: CDR1 SGHNT, CDR2 YENEEA. V lost 5 bases and J lost 5; bases outside the gene matches: 10. The CDR3 DNA follows: TGTGCCAGCAGCCCCGGGACAGGAGAACGAAATGAAAAACTGTTTTTT. Its protein is CASSPGTGERNEKLFF.

J is TRBJ2-1 and V is TRBV19; tentatively, D is TRBD2 (6 bases). Germline V gives CDR1 LNHDA, CDR2 SQIVND (reference sequence). The CDR3 totals 14 residues. Trimming removed 0 bases at V and 9 bases at J, with 12 bases between. CDR3: CASSIERRGGEQFF. The CDR3 coding sequence is TGTGCCAGTAGTATAGAGAGGAGGGGCGGTGAGCAGTTCTTC.

The chain employs TRBV6-8 and TRBJ1-1; D is possibly TRBD1 (6 bases). Germline V gene lookup returns CDR1 MNHGY and CDR2 SAAAGT. V was pared by 5 bases and J by 3 bases, with 13 bases between. The CDR3 loop spans 14 amino acids. Written as DNA, the CDR3 is TGTGCCAGCAGTATGACAGGACGGGACACTGAAGCTTTCTTT. This encodes CASSMTGRDTEAFF.

In its sample, this clone is medium-sized (0.01 to 0.1%). This chain joins TRBV11-3 and TRBJ1-1; TRBD1 is a possible D gene (5 bases). The CDR3 has 14 amino acids. Germline V gene lookup returns CDR1 SGHNT and CDR2 YENEEA. The V and J ends lost 1 base and 4 bases respectively, with 10 bases between them. The CDR3 sequence: CASSLVGGGTEAFF. The CDR3 DNA sequence: TGTGCCAGCAGCTTAGTTGGGGGGGGCACTGAAGCTTTCTTT.

The gene calls are TRBV28 and TRBJ1-2; 8 nucleotides line up with TRBD1. CDR1 and CDR2 from the germline V gene are MDHEN and SYDVKM. The ends lost 7 bases at V and 3 bases at J; junction bases unmatched: 16. CDR3 length equals 17 residues. The CDR3 DNA reads as TGTGCCAGCAACTTAATGGGACAGGTCTCTTTGGACTATGGCTACACCTTC. Translation: CASNLMGQVSLDYGYTF.